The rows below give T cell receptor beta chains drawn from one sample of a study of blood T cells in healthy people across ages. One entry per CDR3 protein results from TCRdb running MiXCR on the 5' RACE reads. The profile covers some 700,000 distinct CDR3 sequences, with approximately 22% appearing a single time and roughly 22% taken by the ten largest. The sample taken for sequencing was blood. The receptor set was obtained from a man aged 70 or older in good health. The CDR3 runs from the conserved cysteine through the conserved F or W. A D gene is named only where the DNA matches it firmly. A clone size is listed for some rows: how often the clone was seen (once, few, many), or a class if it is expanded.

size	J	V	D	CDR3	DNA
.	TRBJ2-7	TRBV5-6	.	CASSWGTTTEQCF	TGTGCCAGCAGCTGGGGGACCACCACCGAGCAGTGCTTC
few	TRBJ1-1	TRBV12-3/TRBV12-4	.	CASSLLWHLAAFF	TGTGCCAGCAGTTTATTGTGGCATCTAGCTGCTTTCTTT
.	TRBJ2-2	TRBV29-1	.	CSVERGLDTGELFF	TGCAGCGTTGAACGGGGTCTCGACACCGGGGAGCTGTTTTTT
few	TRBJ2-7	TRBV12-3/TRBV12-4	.	CASSSTADEQYF	TGTGCCAGCAGTTCCACCGCCGACGAGCAGTACTTC
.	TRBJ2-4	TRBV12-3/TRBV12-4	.	CASSPGQVAKNIQYF	TGTGCCAGCAGTCCGGGACAAGTAGCCAAAAACATTCAGTACTTC
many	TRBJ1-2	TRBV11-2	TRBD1	CASSPRTGGYGYTF	TGTGCCAGCAGCCCCCGGACAGGGGGGTATGGCTACACCTTC
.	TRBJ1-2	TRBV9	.	CASSFRQARDGYTF	TGTGCCAGCAGCTTCCGACAGGCACGGGATGGCTACACCTTC
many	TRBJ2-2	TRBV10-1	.	CASSDLWNTGELFF	TGCGCCAGCAGTGACTTGTGGAACACCGGGGAGCTGTTTTTT
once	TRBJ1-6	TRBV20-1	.	CSAREFIGSYNSPLHF	TGCAGTGCTAGAGAATTTATCGGTTCCTATAATTCACCCCTCCACTTT
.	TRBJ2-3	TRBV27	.	CASSLSTSGSAQYF	TGTGCCAGCAGTTTATCAACGTCAGGGTCGGCGCAGTATTTT
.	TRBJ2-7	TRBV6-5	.	CASSVPWGQPYEQYF	TGTGCCAGCAGTGTACCCTGGGGACAACCCTACGAGCAGTACTTC
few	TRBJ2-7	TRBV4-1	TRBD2	CASSQATSGGTGDYEQYF	TGCGCCAGCAGCCAGGCTACTAGCGGGGGAACCGGGGACTACGAGCAGTACTTC
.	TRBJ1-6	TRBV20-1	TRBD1	CSAPLVTGDSPLHF	TGCAGTGCCCCCCTCGTCACAGGGGATTCACCCCTCCACTTT
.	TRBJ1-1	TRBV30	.	CAWGRDEAFF	TGTGCCTGGGGAAGAGATGAAGCTTTCTTT
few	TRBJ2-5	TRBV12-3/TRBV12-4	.	CASSLRGDETQYF	TGTGCCAGCAGTCTCAGGGGAGACGAGACCCAGTACTTC
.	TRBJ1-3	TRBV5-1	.	CASSLEGTDSGNTIYF	TGCGCCAGCAGCTTGGAAGGGACGGACTCTGGAAACACCATATATTTT
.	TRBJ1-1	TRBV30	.	CAWSAFTEAFF	TGTGCCTGGAGTGCGTTCACTGAAGCTTTCTTT
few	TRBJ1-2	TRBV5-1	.	CASGTRAGLDYGYTF	TGCGCCAGCGGCACCCGGGCGGGACTAGACTATGGCTACACCTTC
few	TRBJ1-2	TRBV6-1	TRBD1	CASKVRTGDNYGYTF	TGTGCCAGCAAAGTTAGGACAGGGGATAACTATGGCTACACCTTC
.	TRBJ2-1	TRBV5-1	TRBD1	CASSLLGGTGFNEQFF	TGCGCCAGCAGCTTGTTAGGGGGGACAGGTTTCAATGAGCAGTTCTTC
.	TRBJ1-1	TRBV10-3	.	CAISENTVPNSDRLNTEAFF	TGTGCCATCAGTGAGAATACAGTCCCTAATTCGGACAGATTGAACACTGAAGCTTTCTTT
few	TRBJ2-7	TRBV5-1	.	CASTYITGIEQYF	TGCGCCAGCACCTACATAACAGGGATCGAGCAGTACTTC
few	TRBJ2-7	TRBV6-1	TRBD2	CASKPFPGGQYEQYF	TGTGCCAGCAAGCCGTTCCCGGGGGGGCAGTACGAGCAGTACTTC
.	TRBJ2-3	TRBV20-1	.	CSAGGEWGTDTQYF	TGCAGTGCTGGGGGAGAGTGGGGGACAGATACGCAGTATTTT
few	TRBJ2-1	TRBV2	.	CASMVVEQFF	TGTGCCAGCATGGTGGTTGAGCAGTTCTTC
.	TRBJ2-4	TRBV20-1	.	CSARDRVYVQYF	TGCAGTGCTAGGGACCGGGTTTACGTTCAGTACTTC
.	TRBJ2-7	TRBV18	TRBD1	CASSPGTGVKNYEQYF	TGTGCCAGCTCACCGGGAACAGGGGTCAAAAACTACGAGCAGTACTTC
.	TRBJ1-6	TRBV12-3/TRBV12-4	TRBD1	CASRRQGAWHSPLHF	TGTGCCAGCAGAAGACAGGGGGCTTGGCATTCACCCCTCCACTTT
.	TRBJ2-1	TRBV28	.	CASSPRGNGQFF	TGTGCCAGCAGCCCGAGGGGGAATGGGCAGTTCTTC
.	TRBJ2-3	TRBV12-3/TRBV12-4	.	CASSFRVSRDTQYF	TGTGCCAGCAGTTTTCGTGTTAGTCGGGATACGCAGTATTTT
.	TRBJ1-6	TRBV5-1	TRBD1	CASSDGTGRNSPLHF	TGCGCCAGCAGCGACGGGACAGGACGGAATTCACCCCTCCACTTT
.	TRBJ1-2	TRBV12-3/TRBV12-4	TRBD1	CASSLRPGQGGDGYTF	TGTGCCAGCAGTTTAAGACCGGGACAGGGTGGAGATGGCTACACCTTC
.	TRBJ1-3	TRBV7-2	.	CASSLRSSLNAIYF	TGTGCCAGCAGCTTAAGGTCAAGCCTTAACGCCATATATTTT
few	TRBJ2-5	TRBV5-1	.	CASSLEGRGYQETQYF	TGCGCCAGCAGCTTGGAAGGCAGGGGATACCAAGAGACCCAGTACTTC
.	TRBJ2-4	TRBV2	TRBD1	CASSRDSKNIQYF	TGTGCCAGCAGTCGGGACAGTAAAAACATTCAGTACTTC
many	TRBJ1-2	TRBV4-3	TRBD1	CASSQVGGQEAYTF	TGCGCCAGCAGCCAAGTGGGGGGACAGGAGGCCTACACCTTC
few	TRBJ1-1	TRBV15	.	CATSRDYREATTEAFF	TGTGCCACCAGCAGAGACTACAGGGAGGCTACCACTGAAGCTTTCTTT
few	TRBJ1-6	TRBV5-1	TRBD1	CASSLTGTGDRPLHF	TGCGCCAGCAGCTTGACCGGGACAGGGGACCGACCCCTCCACTTT
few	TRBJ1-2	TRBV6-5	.	CASRGLGYGYTF	TGTGCCAGCAGGGGGCTCGGCTATGGCTACACCTTC
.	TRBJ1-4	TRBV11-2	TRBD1	CASSLGFRDRANEKLFF	TGTGCCAGCAGCTTAGGTTTCCGGGACAGAGCTAATGAAAAACTGTTTTTT
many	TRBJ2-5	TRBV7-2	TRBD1	CASSPKTGSSETQYF	TGTGCCAGCAGCCCCAAGACAGGGTCTTCGGAGACCCAGTACTTC
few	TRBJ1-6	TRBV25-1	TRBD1	CASSERGPGNSPLHF	TGTGCCAGCAGCGAAAGGGGGCCGGGGAATTCACCCCTCCACTTT
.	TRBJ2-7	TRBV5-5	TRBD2	CASSETGLAGVEQYF	TGTGCCAGCAGCGAAACGGGACTAGCGGGGGTCGAGCAGTACTTC
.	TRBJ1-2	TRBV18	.	CASSPWALNGYTF	TGTGCCAGCTCACCATGGGCGCTCAATGGCTACACCTTC
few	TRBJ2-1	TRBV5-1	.	CASSFDPGGLNNEQFF	TGCGCCAGCAGCTTTGATCCCGGGGGGCTAAACAATGAGCAGTTCTTC
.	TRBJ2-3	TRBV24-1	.	CATSDNRVWADTQYF	TGTGCCACCAGTGATAACAGGGTTTGGGCAGATACGCAGTATTTT
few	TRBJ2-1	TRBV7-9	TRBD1	CASRGPELVIEQFF	TGTGCCAGTAGGGGGCCCGAACTCGTTATTGAGCAGTTCTTC
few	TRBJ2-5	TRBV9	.	CASSVATSSLGGGAQYF	TGTGCCAGCAGCGTAGCCACATCGTCCCTAGGGGGTGGGGCCCAGTACTTC
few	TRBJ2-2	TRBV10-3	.	CAISEAGPSRTGELFF	TGTGCCATCAGTGAGGCGGGACCATCTCGTACCGGGGAGCTGTTTTTT
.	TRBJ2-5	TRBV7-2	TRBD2	CASSSRLAGGSETQYF	TGTGCCAGCAGCTCCCGGCTAGCGGGAGGTTCAGAGACCCAGTACTTC
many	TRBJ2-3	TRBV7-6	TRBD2	CASSPYAASGGLGDTQYF	TGTGCCAGCAGCCCCTACGCGGCAAGCGGGGGGCTGGGAGATACGCAGTATTTT
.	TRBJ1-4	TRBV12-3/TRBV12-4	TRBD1	CASSLGQLSNEKLFF	TGTGCCAGCAGTCTGGGACAGTTATCTAATGAAAAACTGTTTTTT
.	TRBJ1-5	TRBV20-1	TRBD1	CSARERTGANQPQHF	TGCAGTGCTAGAGAGCGGACAGGGGCAAATCAGCCCCAGCATTTT
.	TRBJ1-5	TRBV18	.	CASSPAGQDQPQHF	TGTGCCAGCTCACCAGCAGGGCAGGATCAGCCCCAGCATTTT